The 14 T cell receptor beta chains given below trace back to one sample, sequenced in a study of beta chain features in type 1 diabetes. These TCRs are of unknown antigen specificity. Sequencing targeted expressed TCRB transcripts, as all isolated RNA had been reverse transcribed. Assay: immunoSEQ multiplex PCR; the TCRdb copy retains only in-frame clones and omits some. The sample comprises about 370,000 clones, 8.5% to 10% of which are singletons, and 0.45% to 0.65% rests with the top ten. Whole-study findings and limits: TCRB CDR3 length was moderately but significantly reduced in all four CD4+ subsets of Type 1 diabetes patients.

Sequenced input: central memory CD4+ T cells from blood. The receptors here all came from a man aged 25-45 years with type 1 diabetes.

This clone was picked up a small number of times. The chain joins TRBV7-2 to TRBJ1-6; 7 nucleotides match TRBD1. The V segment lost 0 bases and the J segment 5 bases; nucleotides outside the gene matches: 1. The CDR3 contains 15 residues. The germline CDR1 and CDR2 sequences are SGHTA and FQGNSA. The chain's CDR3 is CASSLAGTDNSPLHF. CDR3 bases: TGTGCCAGCAGCTTAGCGGGGACAGATAATTCACCCCTCCACTTT.

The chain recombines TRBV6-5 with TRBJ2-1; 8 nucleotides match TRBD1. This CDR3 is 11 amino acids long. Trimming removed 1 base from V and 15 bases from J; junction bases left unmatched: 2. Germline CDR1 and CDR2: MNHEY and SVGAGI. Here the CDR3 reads CASSYLDRVFF. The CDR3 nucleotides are TGTGCCAGCAGTTACTTGGACAGGGTGTTCTTC.

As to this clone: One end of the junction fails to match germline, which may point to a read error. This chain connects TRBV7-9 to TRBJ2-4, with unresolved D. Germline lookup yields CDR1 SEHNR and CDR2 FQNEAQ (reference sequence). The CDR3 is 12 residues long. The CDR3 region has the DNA TGTGCCAGCAGCCTCGCCAAGAACATTCAGTACTTC. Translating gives CASSLAKNIQYF. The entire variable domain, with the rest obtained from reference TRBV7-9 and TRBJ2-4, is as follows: DTGVSQNPRHKITKRGQNVTFRCDPISEHNRLYWYRQTLGQGPEFLTYFQNEAQLEKSRLLSDRFSAERPKGSFSTLEIQRTEQGDSAMYLCASSLAKNIQYFGAGTRLSVL.

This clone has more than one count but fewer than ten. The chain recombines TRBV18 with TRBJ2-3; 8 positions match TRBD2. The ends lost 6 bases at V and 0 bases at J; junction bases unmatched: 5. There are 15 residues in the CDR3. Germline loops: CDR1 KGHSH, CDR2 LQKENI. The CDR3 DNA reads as TGTGCCAGCTCCCTTAGCGGGATTAGCACAGATACGCAGTATTTT. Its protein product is CASSLSGISTDTQYF.

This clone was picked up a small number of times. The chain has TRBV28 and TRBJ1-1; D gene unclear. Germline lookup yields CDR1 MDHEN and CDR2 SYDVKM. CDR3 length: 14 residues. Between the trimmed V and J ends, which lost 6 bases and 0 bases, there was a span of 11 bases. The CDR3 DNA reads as TGTGCCAGCAGGTCGGGCGCCCTGAACACTGAAGCTTTCTTT. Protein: CASRSGALNTEAFF.

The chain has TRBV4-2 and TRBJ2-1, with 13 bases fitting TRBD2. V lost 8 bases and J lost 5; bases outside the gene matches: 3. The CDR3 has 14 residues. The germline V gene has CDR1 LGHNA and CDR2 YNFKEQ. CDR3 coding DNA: TGTGCCAGCCAAGGGACTAGCGGGAACAATGAGCAGTTCTTC. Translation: CASQGTSGNNEQFF.

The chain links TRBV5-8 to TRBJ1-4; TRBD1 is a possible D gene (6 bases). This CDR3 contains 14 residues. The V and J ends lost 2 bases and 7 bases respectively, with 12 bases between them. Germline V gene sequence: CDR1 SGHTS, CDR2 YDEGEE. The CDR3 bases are TGTGCCAGCAGCTTACCGGGACACCCTGAAAAACTGTTTTTT. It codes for CASSLPGHPEKLFF.

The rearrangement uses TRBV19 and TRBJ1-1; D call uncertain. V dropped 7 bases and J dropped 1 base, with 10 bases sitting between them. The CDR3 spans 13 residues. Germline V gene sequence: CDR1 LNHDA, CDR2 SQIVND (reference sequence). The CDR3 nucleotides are TGTGCCAGTAATAAAGGGAGGAACACTGAAGCTTTCTTT. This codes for CASNKGRNTEAFF.

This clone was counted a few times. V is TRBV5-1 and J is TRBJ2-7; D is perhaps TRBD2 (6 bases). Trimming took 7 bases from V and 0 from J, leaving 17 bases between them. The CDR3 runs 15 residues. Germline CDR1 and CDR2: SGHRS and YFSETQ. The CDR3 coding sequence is TGCGCCAGCCGAGACTTGGACGGGAGCTCCTACGAGCAGTACTTC. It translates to CASRDLDGSSYEQYF.

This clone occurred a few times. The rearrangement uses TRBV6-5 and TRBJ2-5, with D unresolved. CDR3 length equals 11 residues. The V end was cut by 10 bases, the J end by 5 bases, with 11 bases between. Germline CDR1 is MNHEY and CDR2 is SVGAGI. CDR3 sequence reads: CATVAAETQYF. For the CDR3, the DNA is TGTGCCACCGTAGCCGCCGAGACCCAGTACTTC.

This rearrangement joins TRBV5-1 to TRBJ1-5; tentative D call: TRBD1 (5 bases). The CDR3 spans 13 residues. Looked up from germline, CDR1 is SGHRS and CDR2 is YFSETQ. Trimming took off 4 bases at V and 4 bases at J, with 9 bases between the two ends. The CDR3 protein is CASSRGGNQPQHF. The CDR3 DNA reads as TGCGCCAGCAGCCGCGGGGGAAATCAGCCCCAGCATTTT.

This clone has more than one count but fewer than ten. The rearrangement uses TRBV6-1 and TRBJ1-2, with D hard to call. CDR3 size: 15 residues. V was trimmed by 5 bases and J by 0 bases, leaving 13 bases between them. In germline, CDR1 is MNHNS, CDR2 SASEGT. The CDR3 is CASSIASQPNYGYTF. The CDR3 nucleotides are TGTGCCAGCAGTATCGCCAGCCAGCCTAACTATGGCTACACCTTC.

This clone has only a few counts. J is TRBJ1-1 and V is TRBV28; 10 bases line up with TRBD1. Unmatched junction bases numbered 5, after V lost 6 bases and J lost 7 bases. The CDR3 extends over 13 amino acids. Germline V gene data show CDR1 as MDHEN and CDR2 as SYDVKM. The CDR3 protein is CASRMGQGLEAFF. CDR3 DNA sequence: TGTGCCAGCAGGATGGGACAGGGGCTTGAAGCTTTCTTT.

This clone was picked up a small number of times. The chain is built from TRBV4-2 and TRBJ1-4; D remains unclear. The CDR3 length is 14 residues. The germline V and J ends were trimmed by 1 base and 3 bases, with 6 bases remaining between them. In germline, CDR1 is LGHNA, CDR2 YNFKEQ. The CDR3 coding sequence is TGTGCCAGCAGCCAAGGACTTTCTAATGAAAAACTGTTTTTT. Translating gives CASSQGLSNEKLFF.